The rows below give T cell receptor beta chains drawn from one sample of a study of glioma-infiltrating T cells after dendritic cell vaccination. The repertoire was sequenced with immunoSEQ multiplex PCR; TCRdb's copy has only in-frame clones and lacks some. This table holds about 38,000 clones, approximately 82% found once. The source was blood, collected before dendritic cell vaccination. Source of these receptors: a human donor with glioblastoma. Each CDR3 is given with its conserved first and last residue. The order of the fields is D gene, V gene, clone size, J gene, CDR3 DNA, CDR3 protein. D genes are given only for firm matches. Size is omitted from some rows. Given values are once, few, many or a class for expanded clones.

TRBD1	TRBV4-1	NA	TRBJ2-7	TGCGCCAGCAGCCAACCCCTGGACAGGGGAGGCGAGCAGTACTTC	CASSQPLDRGGEQYF
NA	TRBV9	NA	TRBJ2-1	TGTGCCAGCAGCTACGGACTCTCGGGCTCCTACAATGAGCAGTTCTTC	CASSYGLSGSYNEQFF
NA	TRBV25-1	NA	TRBJ2-1	TGTGCCAGCAGTGTTTCAGGCCACGGGGTCACGGGATACAATGAGCAGTTCTTC	CASSVSGHGVTGYNEQFF
NA	TRBV9	NA	TRBJ2-3	TGTGCCAGCAGCGTAGGAAATAGGGGGGGGGTAGATACGCAGTATTTT	CASSVGNRGGVDTQYF
TRBD1	TRBV6-5	once	TRBJ2-7	TGTGCCAGCAGTGGGACAGCCTACGAGCAGTACTTC	CASSGTAYEQYF
NA	TRBV10-2	NA	TRBJ2-3	TGCGCCAGCAGTGAGGGGCTGGGGGCTGGGCAGTATTTT	CASSEGLGAGQYF
NA	TRBV25-1	NA	TRBJ2-7	TGTGCCAGCAGACAGGGCTCCTACGAGCAGTACTTC	CASRQGSYEQYF
NA	TRBV4-2	NA	TRBJ2-1	TGTGCCAGCAGCCAAGAGGTGCCAGACAATGAGCAGTTCTTC	CASSQEVPDNEQFF
TRBD1	TRBV7-9	NA	TRBJ2-2	TGTGCCAGCAGCTTCAGCACCCAGGGGGAAAACACCGGGGAGCTGTTTTTT	CASSFSTQGENTGELFF
NA	TRBV19	NA	TRBJ1-2	TGTGCCAGTAGTATAATCTCCTCCGGGACAACCTATGGCTACACCTTC	CASSIISSGTTYGYTF
TRBD2	TRBV19	NA	TRBJ2-1	TGTGCCAGTAGTGCCAATCCCGCGGGGGCCTACAATGAGCAGTTCTTC	CASSANPAGAYNEQFF
TRBD1	TRBV15	NA	TRBJ2-3	TGTGCCACCAGCGGGACAGGGGCAACAGATACGCAGTATTTT	CATSGTGATDTQYF
TRBD1	TRBV28	NA	TRBJ2-7	TGTGCCAGCAGTTTATGGCGGACAGGTAGCTCCTACGAGCAGTACTTC	CASSLWRTGSSYEQYF